The entry below gives a single T cell receptor (beta chain) sequence along with its context. The antigen remains unidentified. Only in-frame clones appear in the TCRdb table, and some are missing; sequencing was by immunoSEQ multiplex PCR. The sample holds tens of thousands of clones, around 93% seen once. The data derive from a study of cytomegalovirus exposure and HLA in healthy donors. Points from the study as a whole: Three CMV-associated chains were confirmed in vitro to be specific for CMV antigens. Rare sequences made up most TCRs, while some public TCRs were found in many donors. Overall, around 150 TCR beta chains were annotated as cytomegalovirus-associated.

CDR3 length: 13 amino acids. Germline CDR1 is SGHVS and CDR2 is FQNEAQ. V was pared by 2 bases and J by 0 bases, with 5 bases between. The sequence derives from a woman younger than 45 in good health and CMV-seropositive. Sequencing input: PBMCs. This chain joins TRBV7-8 and TRBJ2-7; no reliable D call. The CDR3 reads CASSLLPSYEQYF. The DNA for the CDR3 is TGTGCCAGCAGCTTACTCCCCTCCTACGAGCAGTACTTC.